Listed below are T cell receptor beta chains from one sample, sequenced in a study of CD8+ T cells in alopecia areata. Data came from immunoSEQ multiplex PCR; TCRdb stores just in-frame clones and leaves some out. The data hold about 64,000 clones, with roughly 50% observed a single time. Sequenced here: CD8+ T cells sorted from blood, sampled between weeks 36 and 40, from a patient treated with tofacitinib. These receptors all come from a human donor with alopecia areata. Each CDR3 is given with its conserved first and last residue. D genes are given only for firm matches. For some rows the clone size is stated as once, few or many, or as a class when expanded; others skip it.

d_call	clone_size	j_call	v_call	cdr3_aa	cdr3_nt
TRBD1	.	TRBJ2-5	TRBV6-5	CASSKTGGVRETQYF	TGTGCCAGCAGTAAGACAGGGGGCGTTAGAGAGACCCAGTACTTC
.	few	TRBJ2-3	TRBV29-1	CSVELRGSGTDTQYF	TGCAGCGTTGAATTAAGGGGCTCGGGCACAGATACGCAGTATTTT
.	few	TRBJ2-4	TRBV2	CASSVPVDIQYF	TGTGCCAGCAGTGTCCCGGTGGACATTCAGTACTTC
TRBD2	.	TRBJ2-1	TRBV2	CASSEGLAGYDEQFF	TGTGCCAGCAGCGAGGGGCTAGCGGGGTACGATGAGCAGTTCTTC
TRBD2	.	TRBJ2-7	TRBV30	CAWSRLLGGRGYEQYF	TGTGCCTGGAGTCGCCTATTAGGCGGGAGGGGGTACGAGCAGTACTTC
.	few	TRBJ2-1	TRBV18	CASSPGDNEQFF	TGTGCCAGCTCCCCGGGGGACAATGAGCAGTTCTTC
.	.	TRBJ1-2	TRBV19	CASSYRVDYGYTF	TGTGCCAGTAGCTACAGGGTCGACTATGGCTACACCTTC
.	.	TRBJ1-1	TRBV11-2	CASSFQVGDTEAFF	TGTGCCAGCAGCTTTCAAGTTGGGGACACTGAAGCTTTCTTT
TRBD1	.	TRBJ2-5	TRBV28	CASSPRRTGRLQETQYF	TGTGCCAGCAGTCCCCGTCGGACAGGGCGGCTGCAAGAGACCCAGTACTTC
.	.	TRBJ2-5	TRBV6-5	CASRLGETQYF	TGTGCCAGCAGGCTGGGTGAGACCCAGTACTTC
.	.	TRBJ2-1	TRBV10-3	CAISKRAVGSYNEQFF	TGTGCCATCAGCAAGAGGGCCGTAGGGTCCTACAATGAGCAGTTCTTC
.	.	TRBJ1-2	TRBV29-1	CSVTATENYGYTF	TGCAGCGTTACCGCGACAGAGAACTATGGCTACACCTTC
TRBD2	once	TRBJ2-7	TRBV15	CATSRARGGYEQYF	TGTGCCACCAGCAGAGCCCGGGGAGGGTACGAGCAGTACTTC
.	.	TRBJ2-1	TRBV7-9	CASSPLGQEQFF	TGTGCCAGCAGCCCGCTCGGTCAGGAGCAGTTCTTC
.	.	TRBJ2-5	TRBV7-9	CASILSGAEETQYF	TGTGCCAGCATCCTTTCAGGAGCCGAAGAGACCCAGTACTTC
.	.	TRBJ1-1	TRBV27	CASSHRGGDTEAFF	TGTGCCAGCAGTCACCGGGGGGGGGACACTGAAGCTTTCTTT
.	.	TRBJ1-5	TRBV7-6	CASAGPSRLQHF	TGTGCCAGCGCCGGACCGTCCCGCTTACAGCATTTT
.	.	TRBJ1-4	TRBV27	CASSMIRGSNEKLFF	TGTGCCAGCAGCATGATCAGGGGTTCTAATGAAAAACTGTTTTTT
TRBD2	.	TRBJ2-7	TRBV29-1	CSVVGGSHYEQYF	TGCAGCGTTGTAGGCGGGAGTCACTACGAGCAGTACTTC
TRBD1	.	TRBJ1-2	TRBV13	CASIPQGGDGYTF	TGTGCCAGCATCCCTCAGGGGGGCGACGGCTACACCTTC
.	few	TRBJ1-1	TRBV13	CASRRGAEAFF	TGTGCCAGCAGACGAGGAGCTGAAGCTTTCTTT
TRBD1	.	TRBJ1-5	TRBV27	CASSLKGGQPQHF	TGTGCCAGCAGTTTGAAAGGGGGCCAGCCCCAGCATTTT
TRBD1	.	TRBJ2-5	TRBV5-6	CASSSDRQGAWETQYF	TGTGCCAGCAGCTCCGATAGACAGGGGGCGTGGGAGACCCAGTACTTC
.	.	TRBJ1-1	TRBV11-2	CASSLARGGANTEAFF	TGTGCCAGCAGCTTAGCTCGTGGAGGCGCGAACACTGAAGCTTTCTTT
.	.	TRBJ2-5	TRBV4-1	CASSQVGIETQYF	TGCGCCAGCAGCCAAGTCGGGATCGAGACCCAGTACTTC
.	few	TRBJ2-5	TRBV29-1	CSSPFRDTFEETQYF	TGCAGCTCCCCGTTCCGGGACACCTTCGAAGAGACCCAGTACTTC
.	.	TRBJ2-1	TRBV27	CASSFRARNEQFF	TGTGCCAGCAGTTTCCGGGCCCGCAATGAGCAGTTCTTC
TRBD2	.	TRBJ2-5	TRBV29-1	CSVPPLAGEETQYF	TGCAGCGTGCCCCCCTTAGCGGGAGAAGAGACCCAGTACTTC
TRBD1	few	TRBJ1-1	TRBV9	CASSVEGTGGHTEAFF	TGTGCCAGCAGCGTAGAAGGGACAGGGGGCCACACTGAAGCTTTCTTT
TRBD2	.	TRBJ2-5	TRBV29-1	CSVPWTSGRAGETQYF	TGCAGCGTTCCCTGGACTAGCGGGAGGGCCGGGGAGACCCAGTACTTC
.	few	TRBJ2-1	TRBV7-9	CASSPGGGSYNEQFF	TGTGCCAGCAGCCCCGGCGGCGGGTCCTACAATGAGCAGTTCTTC
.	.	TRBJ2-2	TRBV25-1	CASFPQGDYPNTGELFF	TGTGCCAGCTTTCCCCAGGGGGACTACCCGAACACCGGGGAGCTGTTTTTT
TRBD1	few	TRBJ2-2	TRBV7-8	CASIPPPGQGVRGELFF	TGTGCCAGCATCCCCCCACCGGGACAGGGCGTACGGGGGGAGCTGTTTTTT
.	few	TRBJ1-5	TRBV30	CAWSDFKLGFGNQPQHF	TGTGCCTGGAGTGACTTCAAACTGGGCTTCGGCAATCAGCCCCAGCATTTT
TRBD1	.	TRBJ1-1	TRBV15	CATSSGDRANTEAFF	TGTGCCACCAGCAGTGGGGACAGGGCGAACACTGAAGCTTTCTTT
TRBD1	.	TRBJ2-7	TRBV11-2	CASSSPDRGIEQYF	TGTGCCAGCAGCTCCCCGGACAGGGGCATCGAGCAGTACTTC
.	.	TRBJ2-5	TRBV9	CASADYQETQYF	TGTGCCAGCGCGGACTACCAAGAGACCCAGTACTTC
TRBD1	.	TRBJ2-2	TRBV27	CASTQGAGELFF	TGTGCCAGCACCCAGGGGGCCGGGGAGCTGTTTTTT
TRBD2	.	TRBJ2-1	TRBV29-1	CSVGTGLAGYVEQFF	TGCAGCGTCGGAACTGGACTAGCGGGATATGTTGAGCAGTTCTTC
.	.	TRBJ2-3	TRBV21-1	CASSKVAEGGTDTQYF	TGTGCCAGCAGCAAAGTAGCGGAGGGGGGCACAGATACGCAGTATTTT
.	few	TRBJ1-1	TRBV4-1	CASTTDGYTEAFF	TGCGCCAGCACCACGGACGGTTACACTGAAGCTTTCTTT
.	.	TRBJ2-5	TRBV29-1	CSVEFGMQETQYF	TGCAGCGTTGAATTTGGGATGCAAGAGACCCAGTACTTC
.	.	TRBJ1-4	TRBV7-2	CASSRSGPPTTNEKLFF	TGTGCCAGCAGCCGCTCGGGGCCACCGACAACTAATGAAAAACTGTTTTTT
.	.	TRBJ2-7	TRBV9	CASADGFSGYEQYF	TGTGCCAGCGCGGATGGCTTTTCGGGATACGAGCAGTACTTC
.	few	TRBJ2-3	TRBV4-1	CASSQEGSGTQYF	TGCGCCAGCAGCCAAGAGGGTTCGGGAACGCAGTATTTT